One sample yielded the 22 T cell receptor beta chains listed below, sequenced in a study of blood T cell repertoires in COVID-19. This table comes from immunoSEQ multiplex PCR, and its TCRdb copy is limited to in-frame clones, with some not included. The sample contains about 230,000 clones, 70% to 90% of which appear only once. Input material: peripheral blood. These receptor sequences come from a man aged 25-45 years with COVID-19, enrolled during active disease.

The gene calls are TRBV2 and TRBJ1-1, with a weak D call TRBD1 (5 bases). V dropped 5 bases and J dropped 5 bases, with 9 bases sitting between them. Germline V CDR1 and CDR2: SNHLY, FYNNEI. The CDR3 is 12 amino acids. CDR3 coding DNA: TGTGCCAGCAGTACGGGGGGGACTGAAGCTTTCTTT. Residues: CASSTGGTEAFF.

The rearrangement links TRBV4-1 to TRBJ1-3, with TRBD1 matching over 9 bases. This CDR3 comprises 15 residues. Trimming took 2 bases from V and 2 from J; bases not matched to a gene: 1. Germline V gene lookup returns CDR1 MGHRA and CDR2 YSYEKL. CDR3 sequence reads: CASSQRQGAGNTIYF. CDR3 coding DNA: TGCGCCAGCAGCCAACGACAGGGGGCTGGAAACACCATATATTTT.

This chain uses TRBV19 with TRBJ2-3, with 11 bases matching TRBD2. The V segment lost 6 bases and the J segment 3 bases; nucleotides outside the gene matches: 11. This CDR3 is built from 17 residues. Per germline, CDR1 LNHDA and CDR2 SQIVND (reference sequence). For the CDR3, the DNA is TGTGCCAGTAGGCTCGAACTAGCGGGAGCCCTGACAGATACGCAGTATTTT. Translating gives CASRLELAGALTDTQYF.

The rearrangement links TRBV21-1 to TRBJ2-7; no DNA check was done on the table's D call, TRBD2. TRBV21-1 corresponds to a pseudogene. This CDR3 spans 17 amino acids. CDR3: CASSKKGGSLSSYEQYF. Written as DNA, the CDR3 is TGTGCCAGCAGCAAAAAAGGCGGATCCCTGAGCTCCTACGAGCAGTACTTC.

J is TRBJ1-3 and V is TRBV6-5; 7 nucleotides agree with TRBD1. The CDR3 consists of 12 residues. The germline CDR1 and CDR2 sequences are MNHEY and SVGAGI. V shed 7 bases, J shed 4 bases, and the junction held 1 base outside the gene matches. CDR3 amino acids: CASMGQGNTIYF. The DNA for the CDR3 is TGTGCCAGCATGGGACAGGGAAACACCATATATTTT.

This chain joins TRBV15 and TRBJ2-7; D unresolved. V was cut by 0 bases and J by 3 bases, with 6 bases left in between. The CDR3 has 13 residues. The germline V gene has CDR1 LNHNV and CDR2 YYDKDF (reference sequence). The CDR3 nucleotides are TGTGCCACCAGCAGAGACCCCATCTACGAGCAGTACTTC. The encoded protein is CATSRDPIYEQYF.

The chain links TRBV19 to TRBJ1-1, with 7 bases matching TRBD1. With V trimmed by 9 bases and J by 1 base, 14 bases remained unmatched. Germline-derived CDR1 and CDR2 are LNHDA and SQIVND (reference sequence). CDR3 length: 16 amino acids. CDR3 region: CASNLGDRDANTEAFF. The CDR3 DNA reads as TGTGCCAGCAACCTGGGAGACAGGGATGCGAACACTGAAGCTTTCTTT.

Comments on this clone: This same CDR3 is encoded by further DNA sequences in the sample. This chain uses TRBV20-1 with TRBJ2-7; D might be TRBD1 (5 bases). Trimming pared 1 base from V and 4 bases from J, leaving 5 bases between. The germline V gene encodes CDR1 DFQATT and CDR2 SNEGSKA (reference sequence). The CDR3 sequence is 11 residues long. The CDR3 DNA reads as TGCAGTGCTAGAGCAGGGTACGAGCAGTACTTC. It codes for CSARAGYEQYF.

The CDR3 loop reads CATGTGPHEQYF. The CDR3 DNA reads as TGTGCCACCGGGACAGGTCCCCACGAGCAGTACTTC. The V gene is TRBV12-3 or TRBV12-4, the J gene TRBJ2-7; the match to TRBD1 covers 8 bases. V shed 10 bases and J 5 bases; nucleotides not matched to a gene: 7. This CDR3 contains 12 residues.

This clone is medium-sized (0.01 to 0.1%) in the sample. This chain connects TRBV19 to TRBJ2-7; D might be TRBD1 (6 bases). This CDR3 is 13 amino acids long. Between the trimmed V and J ends, which lost 5 bases and 6 bases, there was a span of 14 bases. CDR1 is LNHDA, CDR2 SQIVND, per germline (reference sequence). This chain's CDR3 is CASSLPTGTEQYF. The CDR3, as DNA: TGTGCCAGTAGTCTTCCAACAGGGACCGAGCAGTACTTC.

The rearrangement links TRBV19 to TRBJ1-3; TRBD1 matches 8 bases. V lost 5 bases and J lost 4; bases outside the gene matches: 10. The CDR3 loop spans 16 amino acids. Looked up from germline, CDR1 is LNHDA and CDR2 is SQIVND (reference sequence). CDR3 bases: TGTGCCAGTAGTGCGAACAGGGGGATTTTCGGAAACACCATATATTTT. Its translation: CASSANRGIFGNTIYF.

The rearrangement links TRBV3-1 (or the pseudogene TRBV3-2) to TRBJ1-2; 8 bases are a match to TRBD1. J gave up 4 bases and V 4 bases, and 8 bases lay outside the gene matches. The germline CDR1 and CDR2 sequences are LGHDT and YNNKEL (reference sequence). This CDR3 contains 15 residues. Written as DNA, the CDR3 is TGTGCCAGCAGCCTTACAGGACAGGGCGCCTATGGCTACACCTTC. This codes for CASSLTGQGAYGYTF.

The chain couples TRBV27 to TRBJ1-2; 9 positions agree with TRBD1. Germline V CDR1 and CDR2: MNHEY, SMNVEV (reference sequence). Losses at the gene ends were 5 bases for V and 5 bases for J; bases not matched to a gene: 6. This CDR3 has 14 amino acids. The CDR3 reads CASSPRTGEYGYTF. CDR3 nucleotides: TGTGCCAGCAGTCCCCGGACAGGGGAATATGGCTACACCTTC.

The gene calls are TRBV19 and TRBJ1-1, with TRBD1 identical over 11 bases. Germline V gene data show CDR1 as LNHDA and CDR2 as SQIVND (reference sequence). The CDR3 spans 14 residues. Trimming took 3 bases from V and 4 from J; bases not matched to a gene: 1. CDR3 residues: CASSMDRGPTEAFF. For the CDR3, the DNA is TGTGCCAGTAGTATGGACAGGGGGCCCACTGAAGCTTTCTTT.

This chain uses TRBV6-5 with TRBJ2-7; a possible D gene is TRBD2 (6 bases). The V end lost 5 bases, the J end lost 7 bases, and 12 bases lay between the germline ends. This CDR3 comprises 12 residues. Germline V gene sequence: CDR1 MNHEY, CDR2 SVGAGI. In DNA form, the CDR3 reads TGTGCCAGCAGTAGCGGGTCCCGAGAGCAGTACTTC. It translates to CASSSGSREQYF.

The rearrangement links TRBV7-2 to TRBJ1-1, with no clear D. CDR1 and CDR2 (germline): SGHTA, FQGNSA. V was trimmed by 0 bases and J by 11 bases, leaving 13 bases between them. The CDR3 length is 13 residues. In DNA, the CDR3 is TGTGCCAGCAGCTTAGCCCGGGATTCTCGGGCTTTCTTT. Amino acids: CASSLARDSRAFF.

The V call is TRBV11-2, the J call TRBJ1-2; perhaps TRBD1 as D (5 bases). There are 13 residues in the CDR3. Per germline, CDR1 SGHAT and CDR2 FQNNGV. The ends were cut back, 1 base at V and 5 bases at J, with 8 bases in the middle. The DNA of the CDR3 is TGTGCCAGCAGCTTAGCCCGGACATATGGCTACACCTTC. Translating gives CASSLARTYGYTF. Filled out from reference TRBV11-2 and TRBJ1-2, the complete variable domain reads EAGVAQSPRYKIIEKRQSVAFWCNPISGHATLYWYQQILGQGPKLLIQFQNNGVVDDSQLPKDRFSAERLKGVDSTLKIQPAKLEDSAVYLCASSLARTYGYTFGSGTRLTVV.

The rearrangement uses TRBV7-2 and TRBJ1-2; D not certain. The CDR3 has 14 residues. Trimming removed 1 base at V and 4 bases at J, with 10 bases between. Germline V lookup: CDR1 SGHTA, CDR2 FQGNSA. The CDR3 here is CASSLVGASYGYTF. The CDR3 nucleotides read TGTGCCAGCAGCTTAGTTGGAGCGTCCTATGGCTACACCTTC.

In this sample, this clone turned up a few times. The J gene is TRBJ2-3, the V gene TRBV3-1 (or the pseudogene TRBV3-2); 8 nucleotides line up with TRBD2. The CDR3 consists of 17 residues. The germline V gene encodes CDR1 LGHDT and CDR2 YNNKEL (reference sequence). The V and J ends lost 0 bases and 2 bases, in that order; junction bases with no gene match: 7. The CDR3 here is CASSQDRIAGNTDTQYF. Here the CDR3 DNA reads TGTGCCAGCAGCCAAGATAGGATAGCGGGGAACACAGATACGCAGTATTTT.

The CDR3 here is CASSQGLAGAGEQYF. The CDR3 nucleotides read TGTGCCAGCAGTCAAGGACTAGCGGGAGCAGGCGAGCAGTACTTC. The rearrangement uses TRBV6-2 or TRBV6-3 and TRBJ2-7, with 13 bases aligning to TRBD2. J gave up 6 bases and V 5 bases, and 7 bases lay outside the gene matches. This CDR3 has 15 residues. The germline gives CDR1 MNHEY, CDR2 SVGEGT.

The chain uses TRBV18 and TRBJ1-1; 7 positions match TRBD1. The J segment lost 1 base and the V segment lost 2 bases, leaving 4 bases of the junction unmatched. This CDR3 contains 15 residues. Germline V gene data show CDR1 as KGHSH and CDR2 as LQKENI. For the CDR3, the DNA is TGTGCCAGCTCACCAGGACAGGTTGCGAACACTGAAGCTTTCTTT. Translation: CASSPGQVANTEAFF.

The chain links TRBV5-8 to TRBJ1-4; D is undetermined. Trimming pared 1 base from V and 13 bases from J, leaving 11 bases between. Per germline, CDR1 SGHTS and CDR2 YDEGEE. The CDR3 has 12 residues. CDR3 nucleotides: TGTGCCAGCAGCTTGTGGGCCAATAGACTGTTTTTT. Translating gives CASSLWANRLFF.